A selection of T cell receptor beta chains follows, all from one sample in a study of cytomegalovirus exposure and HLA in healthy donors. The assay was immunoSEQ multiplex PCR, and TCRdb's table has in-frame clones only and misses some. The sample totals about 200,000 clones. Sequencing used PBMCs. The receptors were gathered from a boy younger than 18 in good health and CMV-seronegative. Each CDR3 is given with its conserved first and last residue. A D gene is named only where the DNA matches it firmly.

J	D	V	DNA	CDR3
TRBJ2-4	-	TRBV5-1	TGCGCCAGCAGCCCGGGGGACGCGGGCAACATTCAGTACTTC	CASSPGDAGNIQYF
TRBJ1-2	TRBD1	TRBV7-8	TGTGCCAGCAGCTTAGCTACGGGACAGGGGGCACAAGGCTATGGCTACACCTTC	CASSLATGQGAQGYGYTF
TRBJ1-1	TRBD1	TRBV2	TGTGCCAGCAGCCCGGGACAGGGGGCGCGGGGAGCTTTCTTT	CASSPGQGARGAFF
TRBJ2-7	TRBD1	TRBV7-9	TGTGCCAGCAGCTCCAACACAGGGGGCTCGTACTTC	CASSSNTGGSYF
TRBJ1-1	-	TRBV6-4	TGTGCCAGCAGTGTTTTCCAGAACACTGAAGCTTTCTTT	CASSVFQNTEAFF
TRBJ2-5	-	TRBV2	TGTGCCAGCAGGGCTGGGACACTCGTAGGAGAGACCCAGTACTTC	CASRAGTLVGETQYF
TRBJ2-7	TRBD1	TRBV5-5	TGTGCCAGCAGCTTGGCGACAGGGGACTCCTACGAGCAGTACTTC	CASSLATGDSYEQYF
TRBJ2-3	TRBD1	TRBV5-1	TGCGCCAGCAGCGGAAGGACAGGGCTCACAGATACGCAGTATTTT	CASSGRTGLTDTQYF
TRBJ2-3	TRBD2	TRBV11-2	TGTGCCAGCAGCCCTATGCGAGGCGGGGGAACAGATACGCAGTATTTT	CASSPMRGGGTDTQYF
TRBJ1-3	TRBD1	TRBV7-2	TGTGCCAGCAGCATCACAGGGGCCCTCTCTGGAAACACCATATATTTT	CASSITGALSGNTIYF
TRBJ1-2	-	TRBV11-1	TGTGCCAGCAGCTTAGTCGGGGAAGGTGGCTACACCTTC	CASSLVGEGGYTF
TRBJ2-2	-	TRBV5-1	TGCGCCAGCAGCCCCCAAGGGGCGTCCTACACCGGGGAGCTGTTTTTT	CASSPQGASYTGELFF
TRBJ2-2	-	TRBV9	TGTGCCAGCAGCGTAGACCGAAAGGGGGCGAACACCGGGGAGCTGTTTTTT	CASSVDRKGANTGELFF
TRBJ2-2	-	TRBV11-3	TGTGCCAGCAGCGGTCCCGACAGGTCGAACACCGGGGAGCTGTTTTTT	CASSGPDRSNTGELFF
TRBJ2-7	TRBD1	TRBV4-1	TGCGCCAGCAGCGATTTGTTCCGGGACAGGGGCTCCTACGAGCAGTACTTC	CASSDLFRDRGSYEQYF
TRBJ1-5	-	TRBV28	TGTGCCAGCACCCTACTTAGTGCCCGAGAATATAGCAATCAGCCCCAGCATTTT	CASTLLSAREYSNQPQHF
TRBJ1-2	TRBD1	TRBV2	TGTGCCAGCAGTGAGCCAGGGGGTTACTATGGCTACACCTTC	CASSEPGGYYGYTF
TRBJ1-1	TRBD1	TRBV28	TGTGCCAGCAGATCTACAGGGGGCACTGAAGCTTTCTTT	CASRSTGGTEAFF
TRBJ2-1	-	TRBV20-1	TGCAGTGCCCCCACCTACAATGAGCAGTTCTTC	CSAPTYNEQFF
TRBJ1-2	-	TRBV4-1	TGCGCCAGCAGCCAAGCGGGGGATTACTATGGCTACACCTTC	CASSQAGDYYGYTF
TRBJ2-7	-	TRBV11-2	TGTGCCAGCAGCCCACTGACAGGTCGCTCCTACGAGCAGTACTTC	CASSPLTGRSYEQYF
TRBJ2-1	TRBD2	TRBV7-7	TGTGCTAGCAGCCGAGATCTAGCGGGGGGGCCCAATGAGCAGTTCTTC	CASSRDLAGGPNEQFF
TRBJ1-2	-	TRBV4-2	TGTGCCAGCAGCCAAGATATACAGTACTATGGCTACACCTTC	CASSQDIQYYGYTF
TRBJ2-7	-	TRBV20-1	TGCAGTGCTAGCAGGTTGACCGAGCAGTACTTC	CSASRLTEQYF
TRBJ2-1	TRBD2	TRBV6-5	TGTGCCAGCAGTTCCCCGTGGGTAGCGGGGGGTCGAGAGCAGTTCTTC	CASSSPWVAGGREQFF
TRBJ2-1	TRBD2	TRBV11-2	TGTGCCAGCAGCAATAGCGGGGGTCGTGGTACTGAGCAGTTCTTC	CASSNSGGRGTEQFF
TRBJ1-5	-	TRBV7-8	TGTGCCAGCAGCTTTTGGGTTGAGGGCAATCAGCCCCAGCATTTT	CASSFWVEGNQPQHF
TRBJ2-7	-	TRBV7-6	TGTGCCAGCAGCTTAGGGGACAACTACGAGCAGTACTTC	CASSLGDNYEQYF
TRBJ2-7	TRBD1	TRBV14	TGTGCCAGCAGCCCCGGACAGGGCGCCGAGCAGTACTTC	CASSPGQGAEQYF
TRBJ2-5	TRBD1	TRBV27	TGTGCCAGCAGTTTACGGGACAGCTTCGCAGGAGAGACCCAGTACTTC	CASSLRDSFAGETQYF
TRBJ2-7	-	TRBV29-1	TGCAGCGTTGGAGACCCCTACGAGCAGTACTTC	CSVGDPYEQYF
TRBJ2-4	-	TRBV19	TGTGCCAGTAGTTGGACAGTTAAAAACATTCAGTACTTC	CASSWTVKNIQYF
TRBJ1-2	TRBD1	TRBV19	TGTGCCACCTCCAAGGGGGGACAGTCCACTGGGTACTATGGCTACACCTTC	CATSKGGQSTGYYGYTF
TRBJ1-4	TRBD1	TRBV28	TGTGCCAGCAGTTGGGGTAGGGGGCGAGGTGAAAAACTGTTTTTT	CASSWGRGRGEKLFF
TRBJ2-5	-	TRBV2	TGTGCCAGCAAGGGGGTCTGGGACCTGAGGCAAGAGACCCAGTACTTC	CASKGVWDLRQETQYF
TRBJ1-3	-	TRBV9	TGTGCCAGCAGCGCGACAGGAGGCCCTGGAAACACCATATATTTT	CASSATGGPGNTIYF
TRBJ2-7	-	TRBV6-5	TGTGCCAGCAGTTACGAACTTCTGGGAGGACCCTACGAGCAGTACTTC	CASSYELLGGPYEQYF
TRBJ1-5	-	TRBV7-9	TGTGCCAGCAGCTCCGCCCAGCATTTT	CASSSAQHF
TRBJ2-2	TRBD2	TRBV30	TGTGCCTGGATAGGGGCTAGCGGGGGATACACCGGGGAGCTGTTTTTT	CAWIGASGGYTGELFF
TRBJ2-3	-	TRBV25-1	TGTGCCAGCAGTGTTTCGGGGGATGGGGGAGATACGCAGTATTTT	CASSVSGDGGDTQYF
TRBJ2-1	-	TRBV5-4	TGTGCCAGCAGCCCCGGGGTGGAAGAGCTCTTC	CASSPGVEELF
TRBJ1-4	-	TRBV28	TGTGCCAGCAGACAGACTAGGATTAGAGAAAAACTGTTTTTT	CASRQTRIREKLFF
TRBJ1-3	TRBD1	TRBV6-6	TGTGCCAGCATACGGGACAGGGCTTCTGGAAACACCATATATTTT	CASIRDRASGNTIYF
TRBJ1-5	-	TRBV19	TGTGCCACCAACGACCGAGGGAATCAGCCCCAGCATTTT	CATNDRGNQPQHF
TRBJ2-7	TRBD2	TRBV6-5	TGTGCCAGCACTCAAGGGTGGGGGGGTACCTACGAGCAGTACTTC	CASTQGWGGTYEQYF
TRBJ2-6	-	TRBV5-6	TGTGCCAGCAGCCCTAGCGCAGGGGCCAACGTCCTGACTTTC	CASSPSAGANVLTF
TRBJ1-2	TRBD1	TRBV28	TGTGCCAGCAGTTACGGACAGGGCCCTAACTATGGCTACACCTTC	CASSYGQGPNYGYTF
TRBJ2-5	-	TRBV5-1	TGCGCCAGCAGCTTAGGGGGGGCGGGGGAGCAGTACTTC	CASSLGGAGEQYF
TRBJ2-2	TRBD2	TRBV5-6	TGTGCCAGCAGCCCACGGGCGGGGCGGACTAGCGGGGCCGGGGAGCTGTTTTTT	CASSPRAGRTSGAGELFF
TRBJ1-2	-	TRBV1	TGCACCAGCAGCCAAGATTGGGGACAGGGTGGTGGCTACACCTTC	CTSSQDWGQGGGYTF
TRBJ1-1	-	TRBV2	TGTGCCAGCAGTACAAGTCAGGGCACTGAAGCTTTCTTT	CASSTSQGTEAFF
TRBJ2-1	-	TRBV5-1	TGCGCCAGCAGCTTGGCCGGGGTAATCTACAATGAGCAGTTCTTC	CASSLAGVIYNEQFF
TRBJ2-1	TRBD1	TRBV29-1	TGCAGCGTTGACGGCCTCGGACGCCGGACAGGTTACAATGAGCAGTTCTTC	CSVDGLGRRTGYNEQFF
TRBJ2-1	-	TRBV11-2	TGTGCCAGCAGCTCCGCTTTGAGCTCCTACAATGAGCAGTTCTTC	CASSSALSSYNEQFF
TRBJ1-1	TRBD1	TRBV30	TGTGCCTGGGACCTCCGGGACAGGGGAGGCACTGAAGCTTTCTTT	CAWDLRDRGGTEAFF
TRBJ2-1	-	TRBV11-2	TGTGCCAGCAGCTTTCTCCCGGGAAAGGTTTACGAGCAGTTCTTC	CASSFLPGKVYEQFF
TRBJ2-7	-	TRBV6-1	TGTGCCAGCAGTGGGGACACTCTCTACGAGCAGTACTTC	CASSGDTLYEQYF
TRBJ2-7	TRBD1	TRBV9	TGTGCCAGCAGCCCTCGAGTCGGTGGACAGGGGGCAAACGAGCAGTACTTC	CASSPRVGGQGANEQYF